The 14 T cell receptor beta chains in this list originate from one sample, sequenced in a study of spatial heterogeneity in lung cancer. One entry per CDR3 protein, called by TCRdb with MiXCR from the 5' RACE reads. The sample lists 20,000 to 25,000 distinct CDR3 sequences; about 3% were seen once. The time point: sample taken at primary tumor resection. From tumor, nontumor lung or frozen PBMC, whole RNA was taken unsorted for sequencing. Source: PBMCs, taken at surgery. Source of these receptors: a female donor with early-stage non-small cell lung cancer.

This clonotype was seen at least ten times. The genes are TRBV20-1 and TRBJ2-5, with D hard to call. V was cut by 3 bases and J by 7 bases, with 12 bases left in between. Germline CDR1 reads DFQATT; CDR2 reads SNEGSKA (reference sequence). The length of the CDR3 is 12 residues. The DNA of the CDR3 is TGCAGTGCTAGGGGTGATCTCGGGACCCAGTACTTC. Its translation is CSARGDLGTQYF.

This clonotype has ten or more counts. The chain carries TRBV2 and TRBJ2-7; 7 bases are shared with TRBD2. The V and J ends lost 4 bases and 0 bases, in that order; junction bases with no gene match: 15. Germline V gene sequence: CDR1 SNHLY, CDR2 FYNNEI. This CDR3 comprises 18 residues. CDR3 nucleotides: TGTGCCAGCAGTGGGGGAGGGGTCGACGGCAGGAGCTCCTACGAGCAGTACTTC. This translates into CASSGGGVDGRSSYEQYF.

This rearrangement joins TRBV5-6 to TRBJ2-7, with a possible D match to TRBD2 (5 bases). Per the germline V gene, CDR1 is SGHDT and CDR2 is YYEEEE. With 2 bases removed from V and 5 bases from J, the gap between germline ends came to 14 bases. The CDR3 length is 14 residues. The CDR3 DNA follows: TGTGCCAGCAGCTTTGGCCAGCGGAAAAACGAGCAGTACTTC. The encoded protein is CASSFGQRKNEQYF.

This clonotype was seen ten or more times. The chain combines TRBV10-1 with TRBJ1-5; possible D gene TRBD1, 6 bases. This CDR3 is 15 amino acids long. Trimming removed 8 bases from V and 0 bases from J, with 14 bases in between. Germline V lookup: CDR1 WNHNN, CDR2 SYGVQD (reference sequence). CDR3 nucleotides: TGCGCCAGCCCCGGACAGAGTTGTAGCAATCAGCCCCAGCATTTT. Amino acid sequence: CASPGQSCSNQPQHF.

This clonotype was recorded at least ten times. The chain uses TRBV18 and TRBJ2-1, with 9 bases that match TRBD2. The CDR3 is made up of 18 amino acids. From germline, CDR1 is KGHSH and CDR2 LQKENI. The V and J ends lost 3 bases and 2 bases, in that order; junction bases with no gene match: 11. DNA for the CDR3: TGTGCCAGCTCACCCTGGGGTAGCGGGAGAAGCGCCTACAATGAGCAGTTCTTC. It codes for CASSPWGSGRSAYNEQFF.

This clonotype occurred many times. The CDR3 bases are TGTGCCAGCAGCTCAGGACAGGGTCGATATGGCTACACCTTC. Translating gives CASSSGQGRYGYTF. This chain connects TRBV11-1 to TRBJ1-2; 8 bases are shared with TRBD1. This CDR3 region has 14 residues. Germline loops: CDR1 SGHAT, CDR2 FQDESV (reference sequence). Germline trimming cut 4 bases from V and 5 bases from J; bases unmatched to any gene: 6.

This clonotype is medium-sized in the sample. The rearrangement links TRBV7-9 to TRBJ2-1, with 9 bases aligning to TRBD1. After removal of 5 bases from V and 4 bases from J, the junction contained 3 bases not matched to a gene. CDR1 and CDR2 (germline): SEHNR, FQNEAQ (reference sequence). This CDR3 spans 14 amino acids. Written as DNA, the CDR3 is TGTGCCAGCAGCCCGACAGGGGGGTACAATGAGCAGTTCTTC. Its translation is CASSPTGGYNEQFF.

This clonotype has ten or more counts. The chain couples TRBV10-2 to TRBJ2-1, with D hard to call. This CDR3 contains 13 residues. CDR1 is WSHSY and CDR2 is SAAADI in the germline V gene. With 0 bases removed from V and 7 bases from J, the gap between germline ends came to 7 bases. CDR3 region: CASSESRINEQFF. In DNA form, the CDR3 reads TGCGCCAGCAGTGAGTCACGGATTAATGAGCAGTTCTTC.

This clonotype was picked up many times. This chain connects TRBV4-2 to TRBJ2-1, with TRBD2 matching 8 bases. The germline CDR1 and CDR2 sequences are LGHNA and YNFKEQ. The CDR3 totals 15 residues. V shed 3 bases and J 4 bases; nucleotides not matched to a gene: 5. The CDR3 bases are TGTGCCAGCAGCCAGGCGGGAGGCAGTTACAATGAGCAGTTCTTC. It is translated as CASSQAGGSYNEQFF.

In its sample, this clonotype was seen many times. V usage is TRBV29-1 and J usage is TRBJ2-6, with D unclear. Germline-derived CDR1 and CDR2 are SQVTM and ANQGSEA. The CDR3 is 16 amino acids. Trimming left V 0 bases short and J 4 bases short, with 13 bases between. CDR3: CSVEDPHTSGANVLTF. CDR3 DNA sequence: TGCAGCGTTGAAGACCCTCACACTTCGGGGGCCAACGTCCTGACTTTC.

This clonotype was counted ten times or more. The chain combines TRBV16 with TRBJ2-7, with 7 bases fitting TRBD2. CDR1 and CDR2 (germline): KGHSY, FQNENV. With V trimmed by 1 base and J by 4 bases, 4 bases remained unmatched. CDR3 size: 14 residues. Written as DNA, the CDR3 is TGTGCCAGCAGCCAATATCAGGGAGGGTACGAGCAGTACTTC. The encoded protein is CASSQYQGGYEQYF.

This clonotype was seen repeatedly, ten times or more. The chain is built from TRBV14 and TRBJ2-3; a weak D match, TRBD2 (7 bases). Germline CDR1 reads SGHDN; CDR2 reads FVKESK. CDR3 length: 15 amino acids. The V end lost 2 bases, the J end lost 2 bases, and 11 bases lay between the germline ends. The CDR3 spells CASSQTGGHTDTQYF. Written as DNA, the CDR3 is TGTGCCAGCAGCCAAACGGGGGGCCACACAGATACGCAGTATTTT.

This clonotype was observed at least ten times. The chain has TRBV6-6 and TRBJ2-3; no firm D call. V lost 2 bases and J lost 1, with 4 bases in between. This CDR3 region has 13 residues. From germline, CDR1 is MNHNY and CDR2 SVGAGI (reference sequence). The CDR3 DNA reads TGTGCCAGCAGTTACAAGGGCACAGATACGCAGTATTTT. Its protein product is CASSYKGTDTQYF.

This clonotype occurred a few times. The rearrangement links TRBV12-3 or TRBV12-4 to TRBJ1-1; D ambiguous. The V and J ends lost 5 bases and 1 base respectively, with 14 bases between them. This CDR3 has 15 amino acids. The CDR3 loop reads CASSAPTHSNTEAFF. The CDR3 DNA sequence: TGTGCCAGCAGTGCACCAACCCACTCGAACACTGAAGCTTTCTTT.